This is a list of T cell receptor beta chains from one sample in a study of T cells in Graves' hyperthyroidism and ophthalmopathy. TCRdb recomputed calls from the multiplex PCR reads with MiXCR, one row per CDR3 protein. The table lists fewer than 650,000 distinct CDR3 sequences, roughly 14% of them singletons. Source material: blood. The receptors shown here come from a woman in her thirties with Graves' hyperthyroidism that later progressed to Graves' ophthalmopathy. CDR3s include the opening cysteine and the closing phenylalanine or tryptophan. Fields, in order: V gene, D gene, J gene, CDR3 protein. D genes are given only for firm matches.

>TRBV6-1|NA|TRBJ1-5
CASSEQGVRQPQHF
>TRBV3-1|NA|TRBJ2-1
CASSQESYNEQFF
>TRBV7-8|NA|TRBJ2-7
CASSSPNQAPGSYEQYF
>TRBV12-3/TRBV12-4|NA|TRBJ1-1
CASSLGQGWNTEASF
>TRBV30|NA|TRBJ1-3
CAWGDGSSGNTIYF
>TRBV20-1|TRBD2|TRBJ2-1
CSAHRTSGSNEQFF
>TRBV2|NA|TRBJ2-7
CASTSRAGTSYEQYF
>TRBV19|TRBD1|TRBJ1-5
CASSVHRGQPQHF
>TRBV11-1|TRBD1|TRBJ1-3
CASSTPGQLDGVRGNTIYF
>TRBV5-8|NA|TRBJ1-5
CASSLGQTINQPQHF
>TRBV30|NA|TRBJ2-5
CACRNRGYQETQYF
>TRBV6-5|NA|TRBJ2-7
CASSYSLGEAREQYF
>TRBV6-1|NA|TRBJ2-3
CASSPPSGRESTDTQYF
>TRBV12-3/TRBV12-4|NA|TRBJ2-2
CASSPMGDTGELFF